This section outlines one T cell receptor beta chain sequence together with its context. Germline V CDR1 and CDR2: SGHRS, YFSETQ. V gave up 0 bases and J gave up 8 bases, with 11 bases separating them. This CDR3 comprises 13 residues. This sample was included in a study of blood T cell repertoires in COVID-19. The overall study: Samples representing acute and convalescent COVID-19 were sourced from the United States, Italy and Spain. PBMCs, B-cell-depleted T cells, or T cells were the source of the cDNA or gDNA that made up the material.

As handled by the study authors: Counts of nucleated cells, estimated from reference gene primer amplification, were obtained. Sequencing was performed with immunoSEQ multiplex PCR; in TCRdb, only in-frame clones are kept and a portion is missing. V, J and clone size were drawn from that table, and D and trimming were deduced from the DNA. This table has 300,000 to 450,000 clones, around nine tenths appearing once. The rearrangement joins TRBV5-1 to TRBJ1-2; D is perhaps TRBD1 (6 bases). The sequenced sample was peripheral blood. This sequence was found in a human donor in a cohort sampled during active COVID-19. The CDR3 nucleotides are TGCGCCAGCAGCTTGGAACAGGGCGAAGGCTACACCTTC. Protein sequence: CASSLEQGEGYTF.